This T cell receptor (beta chain) was captured by sequencing in a study of T cells in Graves' hyperthyroidism and ophthalmopathy. As for the study in general: At initial diagnosis, before any treatment had begun, peripheral blood was obtained. Whole-study findings and limits: Most thyroid clonotypes that were expanded above 0.001 also turned up in blood.

Exclusions: uncontrolled infection, other autoimmune disease, pregnancy, lactation. Amplified regions were TCR beta CDR3 sequences from RNA transcripts. In the first-round RT-PCR of the TCR CDR3, the HTBI primer set was used. TCRdb used MiXCR to reprocess the multiplex PCR reads, holding one entry per CDR3 protein. The sample consists of some 550,000 distinct CDR3 sequences, approximately 16% of them appearing once. This clonotype has just a few counts. Its antigen is not identified. The clonotype was recovered from a woman in her 40s with Graves' ophthalmopathy. What was sequenced was blood.

The CDR3 nucleotides are TGCAGTGCTAGAGCCCCGGCCACAGATACGCAGTATTTT. It translates to CSARAPATDTQYF. The J gene is TRBJ2-3, the V gene TRBV20-1; D unclear. The CDR3 consists of 13 residues. V was pared by 1 base and J by 2 bases, with 7 bases between. Germline CDR1 reads DFQATT; CDR2 reads SNEGSKA (reference sequence).